This passage covers 20 T cell receptor beta chains from one sample sequenced in a study of T cells in Graves' hyperthyroidism and ophthalmopathy. RNA transcripts provided the source from which TCR beta CDR3 regions were amplified. Primed by the HTBI set, a first-round RT-PCR was run on the TCR CDR3. TCRdb independently ran MiXCR on the multiplex PCR reads; one entry per CDR3 protein. The sample lists 530,000 or so distinct CDR3 sequences, about a sixth occurring once. Sequencing input: blood. All receptors come from a woman under 30 with Graves' ophthalmopathy.

This clonotype was found a few times. V gene TRBV6-6 combines with J gene TRBJ1-2; weak D call: TRBD1 (6 bases). The germline V gene has CDR1 MNHNY and CDR2 SVGAGI (reference sequence). V was trimmed by 2 bases and J by 0 bases, leaving 16 bases between them. This CDR3 is 17 amino acids long. The CDR3 coding sequence is TGTGCCAGCAGTTACGAAATCGACAGGTCTACTAACTATGGCTACACCTTC. It codes for CASSYEIDRSTNYGYTF.

This clonotype was picked up a small number of times. Here the CDR3 DNA reads TGTGCTAGTGGTTCCCGGACTAGCGGGAGCTCCGGGGAGCTGTTTTTT. This gives the protein CASGSRTSGSSGELFF. This chain uses TRBV12-5 with TRBJ2-2; TRBD2 aligns across 13 bases. The germline V gene encodes CDR1 LGHNT and CDR2 FRNRAP. The CDR3 totals 16 residues. The V segment lost 4 bases and the J segment 6 bases; nucleotides outside the gene matches: 5.

This clonotype was detected ten times or more. The chain couples TRBV7-9 to TRBJ1-1, with 7 bases matching TRBD1. The CDR3 runs 15 residues. Losses at the gene ends were 2 bases for V and 1 base for J; bases not matched to a gene: 4. The germline V gene encodes CDR1 SEHNR and CDR2 FQNEAQ (reference sequence). CDR3 residues: CASSLYEGANTEAFF. The CDR3 DNA follows: TGTGCCAGCAGCTTATACGAGGGGGCGAACACTGAAGCTTTCTTT.

This clonotype was counted ten times or more. This chain links TRBV18 with TRBJ2-3, with 10 nucleotides matching TRBD2. V shed 0 bases and J 2 bases; nucleotides not matched to a gene: 2. This CDR3 spans 16 amino acids. CDR1 and CDR2 from the germline V gene are KGHSH and LQKENI. This CDR3 is CASSPPGTSDTDTQYF. The CDR3, as DNA: TGTGCCAGCTCACCACCCGGGACTAGCGACACAGATACGCAGTATTTT.

This clonotype was seen a few times. J is TRBJ2-7 and V is TRBV14; tentatively, D is TRBD1 (6 bases). Germline lookup yields CDR1 SGHDN and CDR2 FVKESK. The CDR3 is 15 amino acids. V was cut by 1 base and J by 0 bases, with 10 bases left in between. CDR3: CASSQGQGLSYEQYF. For the CDR3, the DNA is TGTGCCAGCAGCCAAGGGCAGGGGCTCTCCTACGAGCAGTACTTC.

This sequence joins TRBV27 and TRBJ1-2, with D possibly being TRBD1 (6 bases). This CDR3 is built from 15 residues. Trimming cost V 3 bases and J 7 bases, with 18 bases left between them. Per germline, CDR1 MNHEY and CDR2 SMNVEV (reference sequence). The CDR3 region has the DNA TGTGCCAGCAGTTTTACCGGTCTCGAGGGGGGTGGCTACACCTTC. This codes for CASSFTGLEGGGYTF.

This clonotype has ten or more counts. This chain connects TRBV30 to TRBJ1-2, with 8 bases fitting TRBD1. Trimming at V came to 5 bases and at J to 1 base, leaving 12 bases not matched to a gene. The CDR3 consists of 16 residues. Germline V gene sequence: CDR1 GTSNPN, CDR2 SVGIG (reference sequence). CDR3: CAWAEAGGLSNYGYTF. CDR3 DNA: TGTGCCTGGGCAGAGGCAGGGGGCTTGAGTAACTATGGCTACACCTTC.

This clonotype was picked up many times. V gene TRBV6-1 combines with J gene TRBJ2-7, with D perhaps assigned TRBD1 or TRBD2 (5 bases each). This CDR3 region has 14 residues. Germline V gene lookup returns CDR1 MNHNS and CDR2 SASEGT. The V end was cut by 7 bases, the J end by 3 bases, with 16 bases between. The CDR3 loop reads CASTGDLKDYEQYF. CDR3 nucleotide sequence: TGTGCCAGCACCGGGGACCTTAAGGACTACGAGCAGTACTTC.

CDR3 nucleotide sequence: TGCAGTGCTAGCCCCTGGCGGGAGGGGAGGACGCAGTATTTT. Residues: CSASPWREGRTQYF. This chain joins TRBV20-1 and TRBJ2-3, with TRBD2 identical over 9 bases. The CDR3 spans 14 residues. Germline V gene data show CDR1 as DFQATT and CDR2 as SNEGSKA (reference sequence). The junction had 10 bases not matched to a gene; V was cut back by 3 bases and J by 9 bases.

In the case of this clonotype: This may come from a read error, since a much larger clone is one base off. The chain joins TRBV11-2 to TRBJ2-1, with 10 bases matching TRBD2. Looked up from germline, CDR1 is SGHAT and CDR2 is FQNNGV. The CDR3 totals 16 residues. CDR3 sequence: CASSFLTSGDFNGQFF. The CDR3 nucleotides read TGTGCCAGCAGCTTCCTCACTAGCGGGGACTTCAATGGGCAGTTCTTC. Drawing the rest from reference TRBV11-2 and TRBJ2-1, the complete variable domain is EAGVAQSPRYKIIEKRQSVAFWCNPISGHATLYWYQQILGQGPKLLIQFQNNGVVDDSQLPKDRFSAERLKGVDSTLKIQPAKLEDSAVYLCASSFLTSGDFNGQFFGPGTRLTVL.

This clonotype was detected many times. CDR3 sequence: CASSPGTSVYEQYF. CDR3 sequence (DNA): TGTGCCAGCAGCCCCGGGACTAGTGTCTACGAGCAGTACTTC. The chain has TRBV9 and TRBJ2-7, with 8 bases fitting TRBD2. After removal of 4 bases from V and 3 bases from J, the junction contained 6 bases not matched to a gene. Germline values: CDR1 SGDLS, CDR2 YYNGEE. The CDR3 totals 14 residues.

This clonotype was detected only once. J is TRBJ2-4 and V is TRBV12-3 or TRBV12-4; possible D gene TRBD1, 5 bases. The V end was cut by 3 bases, the J end by 0 bases, with 12 bases between. The CDR3 extends over 16 amino acids. DNA of the CDR3: TGTGCCAGCAGTTTGAGCAGGGCTCTAGCCAAAAACATTCAGTACTTC. Amino acids: CASSLSRALAKNIQYF.

This clonotype was observed many times. The V and J genes are TRBV30 and TRBJ2-2; the D is unclear. The CDR3 spans 11 residues. In germline, CDR1 is GTSNPN, CDR2 SVGIG (reference sequence). V was shortened by 4 bases and J by 5 bases, with 5 bases between the two germline ends. CDR3 in DNA: TGTGCCTGGATTCAGACCGGGGAGCTGTTTTTT. It specifies CAWIQTGELFF. The whole variable domain, filled in from reference TRBV30 and TRBJ2-2, reads SQTIHQWPATLVQPVGSPLSLECTVEGTSNPNLYWYRQAAGRGLQLLFYSVGIGQISSEVPQNLSASRPQDRQFILSSKKLLLSDSGFYLCAWIQTGELFFGEGSRLTVL.

This clonotype was found many times. This chain uses TRBV30 with TRBJ1-3, with D unclear. Germline assignment: CDR1 GTSNPN and CDR2 SVGIG (reference sequence). The CDR3 length is 13 residues. Trimming stripped 0 bases from V and 3 bases from J, with 6 bases between. The CDR3 reads CAWSVKGGNTIYF. CDR3 sequence (DNA): TGTGCCTGGAGTGTAAAGGGTGGAAACACCATATATTTT.

The V gene is TRBV7-3, the J gene TRBJ1-4, with TRBD1 identical over 9 bases. Trimming took 5 bases from V and 8 from J; bases not matched to a gene: 15. The CDR3 extends over 17 amino acids. Germline V gene sequence: CDR1 SGHTA, CDR2 FQGTGA. For the CDR3, the DNA is TGTGCCAGCAGCGAAGGGACAGGGCCCAATCCAATCGAAAAACTGTTTTTT. Translation: CASSEGTGPNPIEKLFF.

The J gene is TRBJ2-1, the V gene TRBV3-1, with D perhaps TRBD2 (6 bases). Trimming left V 5 bases short and J 0 bases short, with 11 bases between. The CDR3 loop spans 15 amino acids. CDR1 and CDR2 (germline): LGHDT, YNNKEL (reference sequence). CDR3 region: CASSIRGSSYNEQFF. The CDR3, as DNA: TGTGCCAGCAGCATCCGGGGGAGCTCCTACAATGAGCAGTTCTTC.

V and J are TRBV28 and TRBJ2-5, with 7 nucleotides matching TRBD2. The junction had 7 bases not matched to a gene; V was cut back by 2 bases and J by 7 bases. From germline, CDR1 is MDHEN and CDR2 SYDVKM. The CDR3 sequence is 14 residues long. The CDR3 nucleotides are TGTGCCAGCAGTTTACCCCTGGGAGGGAGGACCCAGTACTTC. It specifies CASSLPLGGRTQYF.

Ten or more counts support this clonotype. The rearrangement uses TRBV5-5 and TRBJ1-1; TRBD1 matches at 7 bases. This CDR3 has 16 amino acids. The V segment lost 0 bases and the J segment 2 bases; nucleotides outside the gene matches: 7. The V gene's germline CDR1 is SGHKS and CDR2 YYEKEE (reference sequence). CDR3 DNA: TGTGCCAGCAGCTTGGTGGGGACAGAGTTTAACACTGAAGCTTTCTTT. This encodes CASSLVGTEFNTEAFF. The full variable domain, with the rest looked up from reference TRBV5-5 and TRBJ1-1, is DAGVTQSPTHLIKTRGQQVTLRCSPISGHKSVSWYQQVLGQGPQFIFQYYEKEERGRGNFPDRFSARQFPNYSSELNVNALLLGDSALYLCASSLVGTEFNTEAFFGQGTRLTVV.

This clonotype was counted many times. The chain couples TRBV28 to TRBJ2-7; 8 positions agree with TRBD1. Germline lookup yields CDR1 MDHEN and CDR2 SYDVKM. CDR3 length equals 15 residues. The junction had 13 bases not matched to a gene; V was cut back by 8 bases and J by 4 bases. CDR3 nucleotides: TGTGCCAGCTTTGAGAGACAGGGGAAAGTTTACGAGCAGTACTTC. Translation gives CASFERQGKVYEQYF.

This clonotype was detected many times. The V gene is TRBV28, the J gene TRBJ2-7, with D tentatively TRBD1 or TRBD2 (5 bases each). This CDR3 is built from 12 residues. The germline V gene has CDR1 MDHEN and CDR2 SYDVKM. V dropped 4 bases and J dropped 6 bases, with 10 bases sitting between them. This CDR3 is CASSWGLGEQYF. The CDR3 DNA is TGTGCCAGCAGTTGGGGGTTGGGCGAGCAGTACTTC.